Shown below are 14 T cell receptor beta chains from a single sample sequenced in a study of T cells in Graves' hyperthyroidism and ophthalmopathy. The TCR beta CDR3 regions underwent amplification using RNA transcripts as the source. Primed by the HTBI set, a first-round RT-PCR was run on the TCR CDR3. From the multiplex PCR reads, TCRdb called clonotypes with MiXCR, one entry per CDR3 protein. The sample shows over 150,000 distinct CDR3 sequences, approximately 16% of them seen only once. Material for sequencing was blood. These receptors all stem from a woman between 45 and 65 years old with Graves' hyperthyroidism.

At least ten counts were recorded for this clonotype. This chain joins TRBV3-1 and TRBJ1-1; D might be TRBD1 (6 bases). CDR1 LGHDT and CDR2 YNNKEL come from the germline V gene (reference sequence). The length of the CDR3 is 14 residues. Trimming left V 4 bases short and J 1 base short, with 10 bases between. Here the CDR3 reads CASSRPGANTEAFF. CDR3 in DNA: TGTGCCAGCAGCCGGCCGGGGGCGAACACTGAAGCTTTCTTT.

This clonotype has at least ten counts. The V call is TRBV19, the J call TRBJ2-7; no clear D gene. CDR1 and CDR2 from the germline V gene are LNHDA and SQIVND (reference sequence). The CDR3 has 14 amino acids. Trimming shortened V by 1 base and J by 1 base, and 8 bases separated the two germline ends. The CDR3 bases are TGTGCCAGTAGTATAGTCGGGTCATCCTACGAGCAGTACTTC. Translating gives CASSIVGSSYEQYF.

This clonotype was seen more than once but under ten times. This chain uses TRBV20-1 with TRBJ1-2; a possible D gene is TRBD1 (6 bases). V was shortened by 5 bases and J by 4 bases, with 11 bases between the two germline ends. Germline CDR1 and CDR2: DFQATT and SNEGSKA (reference sequence). This CDR3 spans 12 amino acids. Here the CDR3 reads CSAWAGAYGYTF. The CDR3 DNA sequence: TGCAGTGCTTGGGCAGGGGCCTATGGCTACACCTTC.

This clonotype was recorded at least ten times. The V and J genes are TRBV7-2 and TRBJ2-7, with TRBD2 identical over 10 bases. Germline-derived CDR1 and CDR2 are SGHTA and FQGNSA. V dropped 0 bases and J dropped 2; count of bases not matched to a gene: 7. This CDR3 is built from 17 residues. The CDR3 loop reads CASSLAQLAGNPYEQYF. As DNA, the CDR3 is TGTGCCAGCAGCTTAGCCCAACTAGCGGGAAATCCCTACGAGCAGTACTTC. The whole variable domain, remainder taken from reference TRBV7-2 and TRBJ2-7, is GAGVSQSPSNKVTEKGKDVELRCDPISGHTALYWYRQSLGQGLEFLIYFQGNSAPDKSGLPSDRFSAERTGGSVSTLTIQRTQQEDSAVYLCASSLAQLAGNPYEQYFGPGTRLTVT.

This clonotype was observed many times. The gene calls are TRBV7-9 and TRBJ2-5; TRBD2 matches 9 bases. This CDR3 has 18 amino acids. The germline V gene encodes CDR1 SEHNR and CDR2 FQNEAQ (reference sequence). The junction had 11 bases not matched to a gene; V was cut back by 1 base and J by 2 bases. This CDR3 reads CASSLDSRRREGQETQYF. As DNA, the CDR3 is TGTGCCAGCAGCTTAGATTCGAGGCGGCGGGAGGGTCAAGAGACCCAGTACTTC.

In this sample, this clonotype turned up many times. The chain couples TRBV30 to TRBJ1-2; D is possibly TRBD1 (5 bases). V shed 2 bases and J shed 5 bases, with 15 bases lying between them. Germline-derived CDR1 and CDR2 are GTSNPN and SVGIG (reference sequence). CDR3 length: 14 amino acids. The DNA for the CDR3 is TGTGCCTGGAGTCTTGGGGGGAACTCATATGGCTACACCTTC. Its translation is CAWSLGGNSYGYTF.

This clonotype was seen many times. The chain recombines TRBV20-1 with TRBJ2-3, with 8 bases aligning to TRBD2. J was trimmed by 4 bases and V by 5 bases; bases with no gene match: 8. There are 14 residues in the CDR3. Germline CDR1 and CDR2: DFQATT and SNEGSKA (reference sequence). Here the CDR3 DNA reads TGCAGTGCTCCTCCAGCGGGAGTCTCAGATACGCAGTATTTT. It encodes CSAPPAGVSDTQYF.

This clonotype was seen ten or more times. The chain recombines TRBV12-5 with TRBJ2-7, with D unclear. Per germline, CDR1 LGHNT and CDR2 FRNRAP. This CDR3 spans 15 amino acids. V lost 7 bases and J lost 2, with 18 bases in between. This CDR3 reads CASASFRYLPYEQYF. CDR3 nucleotides: TGTGCTAGTGCCAGCTTTAGGTATTTGCCCTACGAGCAGTACTTC.

The sample holds one count of this clonotype. The chain employs TRBV30 and TRBJ2-2; D unclear. Germline CDR1 and CDR2: GTSNPN and SVGIG (reference sequence). Trimming shortened V by 2 bases and J by 0 bases, and 1 base separated the two germline ends. This CDR3 region has 12 residues. This CDR3 reads CAWSTNTGELFF. DNA for the CDR3: TGTGCCTGGAGTACGAACACCGGGGAGCTGTTTTTT. Based on the CDR3 plus reference TRBV30 and TRBJ2-2, the full variable domain is SQTIHQWPATLVQPVGSPLSLECTVEGTSNPNLYWYRQAAGRGLQLLFYSVGIGQISSEVPQNLSASRPQDRQFILSSKKLLLSDSGFYLCAWSTNTGELFFGEGSRLTVL.

This clonotype was recorded many times. The chain employs TRBV12-3 or TRBV12-4 and TRBJ1-6, with D unclear. The CDR3 consists of 14 residues. V lost 1 base and J 8 bases, leaving 9 bases between the germline ends. In DNA form, the CDR3 reads TGTGCCAGCAGTTTAGGTTCCATTCATTCACCCCTCCACTTT. Its protein product is CASSLGSIHSPLHF.

This clonotype has ten or more counts. The J gene is TRBJ1-1, the V gene TRBV19; a possible D gene is TRBD1 (5 bases). CDR1 is LNHDA and CDR2 is SQIVND in the germline V gene (reference sequence). V lost 7 bases and J 3 bases, leaving 12 bases between the germline ends. This CDR3 comprises 13 residues. The CDR3 sequence: CASTEGRDTEAFF. The CDR3 DNA reads TGTGCCAGTACGGAGGGGAGGGACACTGAAGCTTTCTTT.

This clonotype has at least ten counts. The chain is built from TRBV12-3 or TRBV12-4 and TRBJ1-5, with D perhaps TRBD1 (6 bases). The CDR3 length is 14 residues. Trimming took off 3 bases at V and 5 bases at J, with 11 bases between the two ends. CDR3 protein: CASSFGGLDQPQHF. The CDR3, as DNA: TGTGCCAGCAGTTTCGGGGGCCTAGATCAGCCCCAGCATTTT.

This clonotype came up many times. The rearrangement links TRBV6-1 to TRBJ2-7, with 9 bases identical to TRBD2. The V gene's germline CDR1 is MNHNS and CDR2 SASEGT. J lost 2 bases, V lost 4 bases, and 3 bases had no gene match. CDR3 length: 14 amino acids. The CDR3: CASSVVAGAYEQYF. CDR3 coding DNA: TGTGCCAGCAGTGTAGTAGCGGGGGCCTACGAGCAGTACTTC.

In its sample, this clonotype was seen a few times. The chain is built from TRBV7-9 and TRBJ1-2, with TRBD1 matching 8 bases. J gave up 7 bases and V 5 bases, and 6 bases lay outside the gene matches. The CDR3 loop spans 13 amino acids. The germline gives CDR1 SEHNR, CDR2 FQNEAQ (reference sequence). CDR3 in amino acids: CASSLQTGAGYTF. CDR3 sequence (DNA): TGTGCCAGCAGCCTACAGACAGGGGCTGGCTACACCTTC. Filled out from reference TRBV7-9 and TRBJ1-2, the complete variable domain reads DTGVSQNPRHKITKRGQNVTFRCDPISEHNRLYWYRQTLGQGPEFLTYFQNEAQLEKSRLLSDRFSAERPKGSFSTLEIQRTEQGDSAMYLCASSLQTGAGYTFGSGTRLTVV.